The sequence of this TCR beta chain was determined in a study of STAT5B mutations in CD4+ large granular lymphocyte leukemia. Study information: Among healthy donors, a particular HLA allele went with more CDR3 'QG' motifs. Points from the study as a whole: 8/27 top patient clones versus 2/35 control clones were TRBV06-family. CD4-sorted patient repertoires seemed more clonal than healthy CD4+ repertoires.

This clone was recorded a few times. The antigen is unknown. V was shortened by 2 bases and J by 0 bases, with 5 bases between the two germline ends. Germline V gene lookup returns CDR1 SGHRS and CDR2 YFSETQ. The CDR3 has 13 residues. Profiling relied on immunoSEQ multiplex PCR, and the TCRdb table lists in-frame clones only, not all of them. The table has about 48,000 clones, roughly three quarters seen once. The specimen was CD4+ T cells from blood buffy coats. J is TRBJ1-1 and V is TRBV5-1, with D hard to call. The TCR comes from a human donor in good health. The CDR3 here is CASSFTMNTEAFF. The DNA of the CDR3 is TGCGCCAGCAGCTTCACGATGAACACTGAAGCTTTCTTT.